This T cell receptor (beta chain) came from a study of early T cells in non-severe SARS-CoV-2 infection. Overall study: Investigators sequenced bulk RNA drawn from unsorted whole blood, and chains remained unpaired.

Remarks on this clonotype: The antigen remains unidentified.

Whole-study results and caveats: Anti-spike CD8 responses were favored in VDJdb matching, and private and CD4 specificities were missed.

The CDR3 is 13 amino acids. Trimming stripped 5 bases from V and 6 bases from J, with 13 bases between. Looked up from germline, CDR1 is SGHTA and CDR2 is FQGNSA. Each cDNA molecule carried a unique molecular identifier. TCRdb redid the calling of the 5' RACE reads with MiXCR, one entry per CDR3 protein. The sample carries about 66,000 distinct CDR3 sequences, around 18% recorded once. The TCR sequence derives from an adult who was a healthcare worker with PCR-confirmed SARS-CoV-2 infection or an uninfected control (not recorded which). The genes are TRBV7-2 and TRBJ1-2, with D perhaps TRBD1 (5 bases). The material sequenced was whole blood, taken at baseline. The CDR3: CASSPRSGDGYTF. The DNA for the CDR3 is TGTGCCAGCAGCCCCCGCTCGGGGGATGGCTACACCTTC.